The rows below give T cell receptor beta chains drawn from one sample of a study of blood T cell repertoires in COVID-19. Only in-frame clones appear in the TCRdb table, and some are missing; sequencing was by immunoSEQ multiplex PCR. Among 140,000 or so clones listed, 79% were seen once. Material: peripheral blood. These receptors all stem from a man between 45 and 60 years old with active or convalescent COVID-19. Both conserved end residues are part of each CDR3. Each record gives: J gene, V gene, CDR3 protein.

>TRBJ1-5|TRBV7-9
CASSFGQVPSAQHF
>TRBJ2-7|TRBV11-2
CASSLERLASGYEQYF
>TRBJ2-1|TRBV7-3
CASSLEPGINEQFF
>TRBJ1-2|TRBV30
CAWSTGNGYTF
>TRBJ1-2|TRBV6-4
CASSDSRTDDYYGYTF
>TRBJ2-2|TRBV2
CASRDSNTGELFF
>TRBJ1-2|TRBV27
CATTGQDRYGYTF
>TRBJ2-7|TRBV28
CASSLAGSYEQYF
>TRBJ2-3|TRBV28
CASSRDRGWDTQYF
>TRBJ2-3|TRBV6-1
CASSGGLAGGADTQYF
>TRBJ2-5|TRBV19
CASSPGGETQYF
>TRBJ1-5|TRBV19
CASSIEGGQPQHF
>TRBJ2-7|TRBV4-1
CASSRTSGTLSYEQYF
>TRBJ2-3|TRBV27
CASSPEPGLGPDTQYF
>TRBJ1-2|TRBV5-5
CASSLAGNYGYTF
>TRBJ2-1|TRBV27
CASTSGGVTEQFF
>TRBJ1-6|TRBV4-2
CASSQDPQGRWITLHF
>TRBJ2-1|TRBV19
CASSSTSGTYNEQFF
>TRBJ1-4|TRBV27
CASSLSVGVWEKLFF
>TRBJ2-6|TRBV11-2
CASSLAGGANVLTF
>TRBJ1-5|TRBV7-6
CASSADRGPNQPQHF
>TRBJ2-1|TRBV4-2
CASSQVSGNNEQFF
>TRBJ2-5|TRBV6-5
CASSSIAGGQETQYF
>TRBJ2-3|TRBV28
CASSFWGLAGVGDTQYF
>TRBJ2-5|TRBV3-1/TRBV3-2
CASSHRTSGSLETQYF
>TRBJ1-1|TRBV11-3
CASSPRTGGTEAFF
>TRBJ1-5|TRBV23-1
CASSQMGTDSNQPQHF
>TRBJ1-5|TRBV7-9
CASSLVRDRGGNQPQHF
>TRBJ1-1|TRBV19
CASSPIYRGNTEAFF
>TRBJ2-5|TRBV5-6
CASSLRTVQETQYF
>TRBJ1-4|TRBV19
CASSIGQEKLFF
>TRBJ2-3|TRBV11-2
CASRLQPTADTQYF
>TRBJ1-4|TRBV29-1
CSATQGANGKLFF
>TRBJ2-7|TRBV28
CASRFQYEQYF
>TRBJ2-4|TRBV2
CASSDRPSGGWGVQYF
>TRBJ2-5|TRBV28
CASSKMGQQETQYF
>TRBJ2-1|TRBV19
CASSVTSGDYNEQFF